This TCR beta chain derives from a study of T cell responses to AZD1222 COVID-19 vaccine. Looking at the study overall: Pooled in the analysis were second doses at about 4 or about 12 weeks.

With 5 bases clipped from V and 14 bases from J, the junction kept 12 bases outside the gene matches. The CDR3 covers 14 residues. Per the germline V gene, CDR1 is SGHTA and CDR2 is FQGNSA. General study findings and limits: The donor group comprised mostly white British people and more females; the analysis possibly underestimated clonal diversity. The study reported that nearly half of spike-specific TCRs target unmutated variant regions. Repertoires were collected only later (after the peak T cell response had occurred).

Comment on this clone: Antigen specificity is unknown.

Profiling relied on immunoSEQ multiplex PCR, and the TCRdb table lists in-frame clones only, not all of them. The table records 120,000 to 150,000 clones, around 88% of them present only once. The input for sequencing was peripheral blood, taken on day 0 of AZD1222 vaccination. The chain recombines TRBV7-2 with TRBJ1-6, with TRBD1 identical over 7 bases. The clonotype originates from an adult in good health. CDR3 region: CASSPGGGRSTLHF. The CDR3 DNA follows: TGTGCCAGCAGCCCAGGGGGGGGGCGTTCGACCCTCCACTTT.